The present T cell receptor beta chain was sequenced within a study of T cell responses to AZD1222 COVID-19 vaccine. In the study overall: Pooling was applied to second doses at about 4 or about 12 weeks.

Comments on this clone: Its antigen is undetermined.

Whole-study results and caveats: Females made up more of the donors, who were largely white British, and clonal diversity may have come out too low. Regions 160-218 and 743-854 held dominance among vaccine-associated CD4 TCRs, which spanned spike. Epitopes outside B.1.351 and B.1.1.7 mutated regions reportedly drew nearly half of spike TCRs.

The CDR3 runs 14 residues. The germline CDR1 and CDR2 sequences are MNHEY and SMNVEV (reference sequence). Trimming took 5 bases from V and 8 from J, leaving 18 bases between them. TCRdb's copy holds only in-frame clones and misses some; the assay was immunoSEQ multiplex PCR. The data show around 120,000 clones, 85% to 90% seen once. This specimen consisted of peripheral blood, obtained on day 0 of AZD1222 vaccination. The receptor's source is an adult in good health. J is TRBJ1-2 and V is TRBV27, with D unclear. CDR3 region: CASSPGFATRGYTF. CDR3 in DNA: TGTGCCAGCAGTCCCGGATTCGCAACCAGGGGCTACACCTTC.